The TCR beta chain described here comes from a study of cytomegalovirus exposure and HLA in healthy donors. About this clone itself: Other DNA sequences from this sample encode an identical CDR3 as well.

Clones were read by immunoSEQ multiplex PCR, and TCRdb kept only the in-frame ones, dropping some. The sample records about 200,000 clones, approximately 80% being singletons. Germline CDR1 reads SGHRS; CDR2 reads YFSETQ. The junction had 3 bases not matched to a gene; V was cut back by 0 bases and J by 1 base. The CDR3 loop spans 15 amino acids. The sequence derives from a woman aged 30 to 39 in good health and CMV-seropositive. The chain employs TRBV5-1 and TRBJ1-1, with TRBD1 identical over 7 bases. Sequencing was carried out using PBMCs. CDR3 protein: CASSLAGTANTEAFF. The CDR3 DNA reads TGCGCCAGCAGCTTGGCCGGGACAGCGAACACTGAAGCTTTCTTT.